This T cell receptor beta chain came from a study of blood T cell repertoires in COVID-19. Study details: Italy, Spain and the United States were the sources of the convalescent and acute COVID-19 samples. In each case, the material was cDNA or gDNA derived from T cells, B-cell-depleted T cells, or PBMCs.

The V and J ends lost 1 base and 6 bases, in that order; junction bases with no gene match: 15. Germline values: CDR1 MGHRA, CDR2 YSYEKL. The CDR3 sequence is 18 residues long. Per the original data handling: Amplification of reference gene primers provided the estimated nucleated cell counts. Profiled with immunoSEQ multiplex PCR; TCRdb holds only in-frame clones, not every one. V, J and clone size are those of that table, while D and trimming were read from the DNA. The sample lists about 210,000 clones; around 80% were seen once. The TCR originated in a man aged 45-65 years with active or convalescent COVID-19. The sequenced material came from peripheral blood. The gene calls are TRBV4-1 and TRBJ1-2; TRBD1 matches at 9 bases. For the CDR3, the DNA is TGCGCCAGCAGCCAAGGCGTCCTATTCAGCGGGGACAGGGATGGCTACACCTTC. Translated, it gives CASSQGVLFSGDRDGYTF.